This paragraph covers one T cell receptor beta chain sequence. The antigen remains undetermined. Trimming left V 7 bases short and J 0 bases short, with 9 bases between. The CDR3 loop spans 13 amino acids. The V gene's germline CDR1 is SQVTM and CDR2 ANQGSEA. TCRdb keeps only in-frame clones here, not all; method: immunoSEQ multiplex PCR. The sample lists around 13,000 clones, approximately 80% occurring once. The entry originates in a study of PD-1 blockade in classical Hodgkin lymphoma. Overall study results and limits: Undefined causes, possibly disease activity or prior therapy, underlie the repertoire differences. Complete responders showed a baseline diversity that resembled the diversity of newly diagnosed patients. Newly diagnosed patients were reported to start with lower TCR diversity than healthy donors.

Time point: cycle 4 day 1 (C4D1), after about 6 weeks of nivolumab. Each of the patients experienced relapse following autologous stem cell transplantation, and their brentuximab vedotin exposure differed. Best outcomes ranged across complete response, partial response and progressive disease. This rearrangement joins TRBV29-1 to TRBJ2-2, with a tentative D call TRBD1 (6 bases). The specimen comprised peripheral blood mononuclear cells (PBMCs), sampled before the fourth cycle of nivolumab. This TCR was sampled from a human donor with classical Hodgkin lymphoma. Written as DNA, the CDR3 is TGCAGCGCAGACAGGTCGAACACCGGGGAGCTGTTTTTT. Amino acid sequence: CSADRSNTGELFF.